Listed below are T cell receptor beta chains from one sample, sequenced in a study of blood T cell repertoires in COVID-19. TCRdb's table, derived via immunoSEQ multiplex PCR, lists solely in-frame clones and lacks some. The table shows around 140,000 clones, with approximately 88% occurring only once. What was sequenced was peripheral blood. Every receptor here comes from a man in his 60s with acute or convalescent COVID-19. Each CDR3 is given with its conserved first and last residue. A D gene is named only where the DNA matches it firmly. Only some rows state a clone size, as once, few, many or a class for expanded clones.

DNA: TGTGCCAGCAGTGGACAGCTTCTGGGGGAGACCCAGTACTTC; CDR3: CASSGQLLGETQYF; J: TRBJ2-5; D: NA; V: TRBV6-6; size: NA
DNA: TGCGCCAGCAGCCTCCCCAGGGGGCCGGCAGATACGCAGTATTTT; CDR3: CASSLPRGPADTQYF; J: TRBJ2-3; D: TRBD1; V: TRBV4-1; size: NA
DNA: TGTGCCAGCAGATTGAAGGGGGCCCACTATGGCTACACCTTC; CDR3: CASRLKGAHYGYTF; J: TRBJ1-2; D: TRBD1; V: TRBV6-5; size: NA
DNA: TGTGCCTGGATTTTGGACAGGTCCAACACTGAAGCTTTCTTT; CDR3: CAWILDRSNTEAFF; J: TRBJ1-1; D: TRBD1; V: TRBV30; size: NA
DNA: TGCGCCAGCAGCCAAGGAGATTCTCTGCTGCAGTTCTTC; CDR3: CASSQGDSLLQFF; J: TRBJ2-1; D: NA; V: TRBV4-1; size: NA
DNA: TGCGCCAGCAGCTTGGAAGGGGTGGAATCACCCCTCCACTTT; CDR3: CASSLEGVESPLHF; J: TRBJ1-6; D: NA; V: TRBV5-1; size: few
DNA: TGTGCCAGTAGCCCGGACAGGGGGGTTGGCTACACCTTC; CDR3: CASSPDRGVGYTF; J: TRBJ1-2; D: TRBD1; V: TRBV19; size: NA
DNA: TGCGCCAGCAGCCCCCGACAGGGAGTAGGATATGGCTACACCTTC; CDR3: CASSPRQGVGYGYTF; J: TRBJ1-2; D: TRBD1; V: TRBV5-1; size: NA
DNA: TGCGCCAGCAGCTTGGTTCTAGCAGACGGGGAGCTGTTTTTT; CDR3: CASSLVLADGELFF; J: TRBJ2-2; D: NA; V: TRBV5-1; size: NA
DNA: TGTGCCAGCAGTTTATCTAGCGGGGGCTGGGATGAGCAGTTCTTC; CDR3: CASSLSSGGWDEQFF; J: TRBJ2-1; D: TRBD2; V: TRBV27; size: NA
DNA: TGTGCCAGCAGCCAGATCCGCGGGGGTGAGACCCAGTACTTC; CDR3: CASSQIRGGETQYF; J: TRBJ2-5; D: TRBD2; V: TRBV3-1/TRBV3-2; size: NA
DNA: TGTGCCAGCAGTGATTCAGGGGGTACTGAAGCTTTCTTT; CDR3: CASSDSGGTEAFF; J: TRBJ1-1; D: TRBD1; V: TRBV25-1; size: NA
DNA: TGTGCCAGTAGTATATCGTGGGACATACCAAATTCACCCCTCCACTTT; CDR3: CASSISWDIPNSPLHF; J: TRBJ1-6; D: NA; V: TRBV19; size: NA
DNA: TGCAGCGTTGAGAATTTGGGTCGGGGAAAGGGCTATGGCTACACCTTC; CDR3: CSVENLGRGKGYGYTF; J: TRBJ1-2; D: NA; V: TRBV29-1; size: NA
DNA: TGTGCCAGCAGTTCCCGGGACAGGGCCTACTATGGCTACACCTTC; CDR3: CASSSRDRAYYGYTF; J: TRBJ1-2; D: TRBD1; V: TRBV6-6; size: NA
DNA: TGCGCCAGCGTGGCGGGAGGATGGAACACCGGGGAGCTGTTTTTT; CDR3: CASVAGGWNTGELFF; J: TRBJ2-2; D: TRBD2; V: TRBV5-1; size: few
DNA: TGCGCCAGCAGCTTGGGTACAGGGCCCCAGCATTTT; CDR3: CASSLGTGPQHF; J: TRBJ1-5; D: NA; V: TRBV5-1; size: NA
DNA: TGTGCCAGCAGTCAAAGGGGCCGGGACACCGGGGAGCTGTTTTTT; CDR3: CASSQRGRDTGELFF; J: TRBJ2-2; D: NA; V: TRBV6-5; size: many
DNA: TGTGCCACTCAGACAGCCACCTACGAGCAGTACTTC; CDR3: CATQTATYEQYF; J: TRBJ2-7; D: NA; V: TRBV6-5; size: NA
DNA: TGTGCCAGCAGCTCCCGGGTAGCAATGAACACCGGGGAGCTGTTTTTT; CDR3: CASSSRVAMNTGELFF; J: TRBJ2-2; D: NA; V: TRBV9; size: few
DNA: TGTGCCAGCAGCCCGGACCCACTAGGTCTTAATTCACCCCTCCACTTT; CDR3: CASSPDPLGLNSPLHF; J: TRBJ1-6; D: NA; V: TRBV5-4; size: NA
DNA: TGTGCCAGCAGTGAAAATAGCTACGAGCAGTACTTC; CDR3: CASSENSYEQYF; J: TRBJ2-7; D: NA; V: TRBV2; size: NA
DNA: TGTGCCATCAGTGAAAGACAGTTCTCTGGAAACACCATATATTTT; CDR3: CAISERQFSGNTIYF; J: TRBJ1-3; D: NA; V: TRBV10-3; size: few
DNA: TGTGCCAGCAGAGAACAGGGGGTATCCCGCTACAATGAGCAGTTCTTC; CDR3: CASREQGVSRYNEQFF; J: TRBJ2-1; D: TRBD1; V: TRBV2; size: NA
DNA: TGTGCCAGCAGCTTAAGGCCCTTGAGCGGGAGTAGCAATGAGCAGTTCTTC; CDR3: CASSLRPLSGSSNEQFF; J: TRBJ2-1; D: TRBD2; V: TRBV7-3; size: NA
DNA: TGTGCCAGCATCCCGGACAGGGGGAATTACAATGAGCAGTTCTTC; CDR3: CASIPDRGNYNEQFF; J: TRBJ2-1; D: TRBD1; V: TRBV6-2/TRBV6-3; size: NA
DNA: TGTGCCAGCAAGCGGGCGGAGGATCAGCCCCAGCATTTT; CDR3: CASKRAEDQPQHF; J: TRBJ1-5; D: NA; V: TRBV6-5; size: NA
DNA: TGTGCCAGCAGTTTTCGGACCGGGGAGCTGTTTTTT; CDR3: CASSFRTGELFF; J: TRBJ2-2; D: NA; V: TRBV28; size: NA
DNA: TGCGCCAGCAGCTACGGGACGGTAGCGGGGAACTACGAGCAGTACTTC; CDR3: CASSYGTVAGNYEQYF; J: TRBJ2-7; D: TRBD2; V: TRBV5-1; size: NA
DNA: TGTGCCAGTAGTATAGGGGCGGGGATAGCTAATGAAAAACTGTTTTTT; CDR3: CASSIGAGIANEKLFF; J: TRBJ1-4; D: NA; V: TRBV19; size: NA
DNA: TGTGCCAGCAGAACTAATGCGGGGTACTTC; CDR3: CASRTNAGYF; J: TRBJ2-7; D: NA; V: TRBV21-1; size: NA
DNA: TGTGCCAGCGGGACAGGGTCGTGGAATTCACCCCTCCACTTT; CDR3: CASGTGSWNSPLHF; J: TRBJ1-6; D: TRBD1; V: TRBV27; size: NA
DNA: TGTGCCAGTAGTAAAGGGACAGGACTCTCAACTAATGAAAAACTGTTTTTT; CDR3: CASSKGTGLSTNEKLFF; J: TRBJ1-4; D: TRBD1; V: TRBV19; size: NA
DNA: TGTGCCAGCAGTCCCTTGGGGAGAGCTAATGAAAAACTGTTTTTT; CDR3: CASSPLGRANEKLFF; J: TRBJ1-4; D: NA; V: TRBV27; size: NA
DNA: TGTGCCATCAGATCTGACAGGGAATATGGCTACACCTTC; CDR3: CAIRSDREYGYTF; J: TRBJ1-2; D: TRBD1; V: TRBV10-3; size: NA
DNA: TGCGCCTCCCATAAGACAGGATTGCCCCCTAACTATGGCTACACCTTC; CDR3: CASHKTGLPPNYGYTF; J: TRBJ1-2; D: NA; V: TRBV5-1; size: once
DNA: TGTGCCAGCAGCTACGCAGGGACAGGACCCTACGAGCAGTACTTC; CDR3: CASSYAGTGPYEQYF; J: TRBJ2-7; D: TRBD1; V: TRBV9; size: NA
DNA: TGTGCCAGCAGTTTCACAAACACTGAAGCTTTCTTT; CDR3: CASSFTNTEAFF; J: TRBJ1-1; D: NA; V: TRBV12-3/TRBV12-4; size: NA
DNA: TGTGCCACCAGTGAAGGGAGTGAGCAGTTCTTC; CDR3: CATSEGSEQFF; J: TRBJ2-1; D: NA; V: TRBV24-1; size: NA
DNA: TGCGCCAGCAGCGGAGGACAGGGGACCGGGGAGCTGTTTTTT; CDR3: CASSGGQGTGELFF; J: TRBJ2-2; D: TRBD1; V: TRBV5-1; size: NA
DNA: TGTGCCAGCAGTTTAGACAGGTTTTCACCCCTCCACTTT; CDR3: CASSLDRFSPLHF; J: TRBJ1-6; D: NA; V: TRBV12-3/TRBV12-4; size: many